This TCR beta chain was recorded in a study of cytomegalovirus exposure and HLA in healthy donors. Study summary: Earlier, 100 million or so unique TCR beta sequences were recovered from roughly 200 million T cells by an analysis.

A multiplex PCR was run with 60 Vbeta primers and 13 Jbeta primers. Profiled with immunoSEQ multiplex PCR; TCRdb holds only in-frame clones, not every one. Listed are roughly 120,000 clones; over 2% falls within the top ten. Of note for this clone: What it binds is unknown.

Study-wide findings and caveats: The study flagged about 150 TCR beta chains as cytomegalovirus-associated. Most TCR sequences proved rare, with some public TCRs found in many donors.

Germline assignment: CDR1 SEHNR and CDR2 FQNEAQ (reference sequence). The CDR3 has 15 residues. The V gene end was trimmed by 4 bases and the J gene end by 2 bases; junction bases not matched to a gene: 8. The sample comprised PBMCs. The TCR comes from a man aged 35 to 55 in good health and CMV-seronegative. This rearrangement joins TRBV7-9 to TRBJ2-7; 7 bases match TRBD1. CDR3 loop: CASSSRDSRPYEQYF. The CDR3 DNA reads TGTGCCAGCAGCTCCCGGGACAGCAGACCCTACGAGCAGTACTTC.